Described below is a single T cell receptor beta chain sequence and its context. Its antigen is undetermined. The sample is drawn from a study of vaccination and CD4 T cells after COVID-19. Oncomine TCR Beta short-read sequencing was applied to DNA from cultured CD4+ T cells. TCRdb itself ran the PCR reads through MiXCR, one entry per CDR3 protein. The repertoire consists of about 20,000 distinct CDR3 sequences, with over 50% occurring once and the leading ten covering 3.7%. The V gene's germline CDR1 is ENHRY and CDR2 SYGVKD. The CDR3 extends over 14 amino acids. V was cut by 6 bases and J by 1 base, with 12 bases left in between. This sample's treatment: roughly nine-day PBMC culture with coronavirus spike peptide pools or control peptides (ViraFEST assay).

The rearrangement uses TRBV10-3 and TRBJ2-5; maybe TRBD2 (5 bases). This sequence originates from a human donor who had recovered from COVID-19. The sequenced sample consisted of CD4+ T cells from blood, cultured in vitro. The CDR3 DNA reads TGTGCCATCAGGGACCCCGGGATCCAAGAGACCCAGTACTTC. Translating gives CAIRDPGIQETQYF.